The following is a TCR beta chain sequence with its context. The CDR3 spans 13 residues. Germline assignment: CDR1 DFQATT and CDR2 SNEGSKA (reference sequence). V was shortened by 3 bases and J by 4 bases, with 11 bases between the two germline ends. This record belongs to a study of blood T cell repertoires in COVID-19. Overall study context: The United States, Italy and Spain supplied acute and convalescent COVID-19 samples. In each case, the material was cDNA or gDNA derived from T cells, B-cell-depleted T cells, or PBMCs.

Original processing notes: Amplification with reference gene primers provided the estimates of nucleated cell counts. Here immunoSEQ multiplex PCR was the method, and the copy in TCRdb shows in-frame clones only, minus some. Clonal size and the V and J genes are those of that table, whereas D and trimming came from the DNA. The repertoire has around 150,000 clones, approximately 82% of them found once; the top ten carry approximately 22%. V gene TRBV20-1 combines with J gene TRBJ2-3; D uncertain. The sequence was collected from a woman of 80 years or more with acute or convalescent COVID-19. The sample taken for sequencing was peripheral blood. This CDR3 is CSASRQAADTQYF. CDR3 DNA: TGCAGTGCTAGTCGTCAGGCCGCAGATACGCAGTATTTT.